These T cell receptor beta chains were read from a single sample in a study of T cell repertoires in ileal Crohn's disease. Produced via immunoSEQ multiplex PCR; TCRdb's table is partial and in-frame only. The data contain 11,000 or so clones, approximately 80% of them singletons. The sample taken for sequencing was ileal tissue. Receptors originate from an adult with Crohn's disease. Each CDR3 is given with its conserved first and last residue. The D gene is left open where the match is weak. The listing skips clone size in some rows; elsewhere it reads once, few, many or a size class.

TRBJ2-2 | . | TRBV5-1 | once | TGCGCCAGCAGCACCGGAGGGCCGAGCTCCGGGGAGCTGTTTTTT | CASSTGGPSSGELFF
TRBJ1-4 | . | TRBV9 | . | TGTGCCAGCAGCGCCTCAAGGGGGGAGGGACCTAATGAAAAACTGTTTTTT | CASSASRGEGPNEKLFF
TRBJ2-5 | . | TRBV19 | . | TGTGCCAGTAGTATGATGCAGGGGGGCCGTCAAGAGACCCAGTACTTC | CASSMMQGGRQETQYF
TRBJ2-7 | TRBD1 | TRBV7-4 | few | TGTGCCAGCAGCTTCCCTAGACAGGGAAGGAATTACGAGCAGTACTTC | CASSFPRQGRNYEQYF
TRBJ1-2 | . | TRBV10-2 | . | TGCGCCAGCACTCGGGGGGGGTACGATGGCTACACCTTC | CASTRGGYDGYTF
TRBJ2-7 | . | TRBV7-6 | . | TGTGCCAGCAGCTTAGCCGGGGTGCGGGACGAGCAGTACTTC | CASSLAGVRDEQYF
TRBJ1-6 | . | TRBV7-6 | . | TGTGCCAGCAGCTTGGCGTCAGGGAATAATTCACCCCTCCACTTT | CASSLASGNNSPLHF
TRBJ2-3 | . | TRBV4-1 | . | TGCGCCAGCAGCCAAGGGGCGGGCCGGACCACAGATACGCAGTATTTT | CASSQGAGRTTDTQYF
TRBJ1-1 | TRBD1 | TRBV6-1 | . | TGTGCCAGCAGTGAAAGGGGACAGGGTCCTGCTTTCTTT | CASSERGQGPAFF
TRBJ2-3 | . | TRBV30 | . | TGTGCCTGGAGTGTGAAGGGGTTTAGCACAGATACGCAGTATTTT | CAWSVKGFSTDTQYF
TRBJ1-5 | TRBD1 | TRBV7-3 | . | TGTGCCAGCAGCAAGACAGGGGATAGGAATCAGCCCCAGCATTTT | CASSKTGDRNQPQHF
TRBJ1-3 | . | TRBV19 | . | TGTGCCAGTAGTATGCGGGGGAACTCTGGAAACACCATATATTTT | CASSMRGNSGNTIYF
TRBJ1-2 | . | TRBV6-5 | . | TGTGCCAGCAGTTCGAGGAACAGGGATGGCTACACCTTC | CASSSRNRDGYTF
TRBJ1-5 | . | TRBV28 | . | TGTGCCAGCAGTTTGGGGGGGGCGAATCAGCCCCAGCATTTT | CASSLGGANQPQHF
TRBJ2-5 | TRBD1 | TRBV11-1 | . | TGTGCCAGCAGCTTAGCTGATAAGGGGGCCCGGGGGACCCAGTACTTC | CASSLADKGARGTQYF
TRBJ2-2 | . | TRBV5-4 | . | TGTGCCAGCAGCCCGGGTGCGCGGGCGAACACCGGGGAGCTGTTTTTT | CASSPGARANTGELFF
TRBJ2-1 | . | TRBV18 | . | TGTGCCAGCTCACCCGGGGGTACCGCGAGGGAGCAGCTCTTC | CASSPGGTAREQLF
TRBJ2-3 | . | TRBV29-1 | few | TGCAGCTCAGGGGCAGGGTTCACAGATACGCAGTATTTT | CSSGAGFTDTQYF
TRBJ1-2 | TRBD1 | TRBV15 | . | TGTGCCACCAGCAAAGGGACAGGGGGCAGCTATGGCTACACCTTC | CATSKGTGGSYGYTF
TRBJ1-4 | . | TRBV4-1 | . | TGCGCCAGCAGCCGGGGGGGAACAACTAATGAAAAACTGTTTTTT | CASSRGGTTNEKLFF
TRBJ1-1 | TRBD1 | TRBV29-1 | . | TGCAGCTTTCAGGGGGACCTAACTGAAGCTTTCTTT | CSFQGDLTEAFF
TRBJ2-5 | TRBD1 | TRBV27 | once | TGTGCCAGCAGTTCCCCCGGGACAGAAAAAGAGACCCAGTACTTC | CASSSPGTEKETQYF
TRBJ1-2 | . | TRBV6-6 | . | TGTGCCAGCAGTTACCCCGGGGGGGGCAACTATGGCTACACCTTC | CASSYPGGGNYGYTF
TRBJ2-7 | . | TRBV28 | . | TGTGCCAGCTGTGGAGCGGGCTACGAGCAGTACTTC | CASCGAGYEQYF
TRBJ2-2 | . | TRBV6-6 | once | TGTGCCAGCAGCACTAACACCGGGGAGCTGTTTTTT | CASSTNTGELFF
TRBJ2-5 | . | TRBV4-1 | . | TGCGCCAGCAGCCAAGAAGGGATCTGGGGCCCCGAGACCCAGTACTTC | CASSQEGIWGPETQYF
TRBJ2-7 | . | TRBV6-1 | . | TGTGCCAGCAGTAGGGACTTCCACTACGAGCAGTACTTC | CASSRDFHYEQYF
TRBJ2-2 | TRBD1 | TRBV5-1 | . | TGCGCCAGCAGCTGGACAGGGGGCATCACCGGGGAGCTGTTTTTT | CASSWTGGITGELFF
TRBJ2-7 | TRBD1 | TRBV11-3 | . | TGTGCCAGCAGCTTGGGGACAGCCTACGAGCAGTACTTC | CASSLGTAYEQYF
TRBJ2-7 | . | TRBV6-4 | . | TGTGCCAGCAGTACGGAGGGGGGGACCACCTACGAGCAGTACTTC | CASSTEGGTTYEQYF
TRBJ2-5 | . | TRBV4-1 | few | TGCGCCAGCAGCCCACCAGGGGAAGAGACCCAGTACTTC | CASSPPGEETQYF